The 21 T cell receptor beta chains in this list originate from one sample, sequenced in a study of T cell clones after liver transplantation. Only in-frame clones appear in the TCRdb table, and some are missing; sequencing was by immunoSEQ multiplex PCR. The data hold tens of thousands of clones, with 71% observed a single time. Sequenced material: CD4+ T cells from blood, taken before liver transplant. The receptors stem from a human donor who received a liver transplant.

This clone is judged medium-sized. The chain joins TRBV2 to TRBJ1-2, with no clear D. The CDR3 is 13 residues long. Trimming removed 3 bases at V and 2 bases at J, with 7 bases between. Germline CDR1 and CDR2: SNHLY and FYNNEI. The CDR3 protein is CASSERQNYGYTF. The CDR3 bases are TGTGCCAGCAGTGAGAGGCAGAACTATGGCTACACCTTC.

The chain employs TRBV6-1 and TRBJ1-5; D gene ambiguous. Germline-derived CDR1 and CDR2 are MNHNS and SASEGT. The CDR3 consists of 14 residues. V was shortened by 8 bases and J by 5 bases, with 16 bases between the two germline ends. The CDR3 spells CASSFAGEDQPQHF. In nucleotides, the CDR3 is TGTGCCAGCTCTTTTGCCGGGGAGGATCAGCCCCAGCATTTT.

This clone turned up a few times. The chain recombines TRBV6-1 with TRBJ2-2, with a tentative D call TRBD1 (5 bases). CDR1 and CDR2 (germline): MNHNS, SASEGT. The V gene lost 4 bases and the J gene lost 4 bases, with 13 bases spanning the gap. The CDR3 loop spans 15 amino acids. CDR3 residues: CASSVLGPSTGELFF. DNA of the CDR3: TGTGCCAGCAGTGTGTTGGGGCCGAGCACCGGGGAGCTGTTTTTT.

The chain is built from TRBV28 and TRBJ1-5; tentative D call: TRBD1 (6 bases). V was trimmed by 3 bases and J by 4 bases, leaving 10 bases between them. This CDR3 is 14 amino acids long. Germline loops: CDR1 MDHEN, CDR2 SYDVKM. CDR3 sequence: CASSFEQGNQPQHF. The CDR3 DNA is TGTGCCAGCAGTTTTGAACAGGGAAATCAGCCCCAGCATTTT. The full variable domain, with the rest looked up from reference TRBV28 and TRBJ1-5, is DVKVTQSSRYLVKRTGEKVFLECVQDMDHENMFWYRQDPGLGLRLIYFSYDVKMKEKGDIPEGYSVSREKKERFSLILESASTNQTSMYLCASSFEQGNQPQHFGDGTRLSIL.

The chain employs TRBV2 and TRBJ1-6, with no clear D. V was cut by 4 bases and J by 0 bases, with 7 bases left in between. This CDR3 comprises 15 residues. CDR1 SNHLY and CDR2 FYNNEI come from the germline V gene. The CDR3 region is CASSGLSSYNSPLHF. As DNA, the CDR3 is TGTGCCAGCAGTGGGTTGAGCTCCTATAATTCACCCCTCCACTTT.

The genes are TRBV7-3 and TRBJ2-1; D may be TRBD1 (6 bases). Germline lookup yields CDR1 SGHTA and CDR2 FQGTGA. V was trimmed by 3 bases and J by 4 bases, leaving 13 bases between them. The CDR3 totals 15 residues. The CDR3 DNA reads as TGTGCCAGCAGCTTCGGACAGTCGAATTACAATGAGCAGTTCTTC. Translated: CASSFGQSNYNEQFF.

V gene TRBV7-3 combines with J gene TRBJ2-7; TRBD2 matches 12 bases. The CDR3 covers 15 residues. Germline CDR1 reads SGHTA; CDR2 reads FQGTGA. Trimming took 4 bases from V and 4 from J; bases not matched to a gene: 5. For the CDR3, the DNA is TGTGCCAGCAGCTCTAGCGGGGGGGCGGGATACGAGCAGTACTTC. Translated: CASSSSGGAGYEQYF.

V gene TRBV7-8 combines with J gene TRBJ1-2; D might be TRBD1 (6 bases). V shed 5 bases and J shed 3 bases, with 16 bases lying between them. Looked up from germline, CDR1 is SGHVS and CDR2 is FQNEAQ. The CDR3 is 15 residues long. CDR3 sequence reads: CASSPLSTGYYGYTF. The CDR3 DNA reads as TGTGCCAGCAGCCCCCTTTCCACAGGGTACTATGGCTACACCTTC. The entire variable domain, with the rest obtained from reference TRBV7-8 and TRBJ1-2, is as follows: GAGVSQSPRYKVAKRGQDVALRCDPISGHVSLFWYQQALGQGPEFLTYFQNEAQLDKSGLPSDRFFAERPEGSVSTLKIQRTQQEDSAVYLCASSPLSTGYYGYTFGSGTRLTVV.

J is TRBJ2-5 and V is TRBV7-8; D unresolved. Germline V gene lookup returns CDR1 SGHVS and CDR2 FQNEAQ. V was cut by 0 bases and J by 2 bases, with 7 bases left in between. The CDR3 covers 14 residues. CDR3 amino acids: CASSLAGRQETQYF. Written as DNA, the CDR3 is TGTGCCAGCAGCTTAGCGGGCAGGCAAGAGACCCAGTACTTC. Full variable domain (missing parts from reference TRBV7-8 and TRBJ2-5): GAGVSQSPRYKVAKRGQDVALRCDPISGHVSLFWYQQALGQGPEFLTYFQNEAQLDKSGLPSDRFFAERPEGSVSTLKIQRTQQEDSAVYLCASSLAGRQETQYFGPGTRLLVL.

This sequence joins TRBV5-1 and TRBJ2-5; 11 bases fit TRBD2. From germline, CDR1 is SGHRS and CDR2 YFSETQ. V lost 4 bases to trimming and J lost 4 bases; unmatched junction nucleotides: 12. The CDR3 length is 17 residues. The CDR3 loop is CASSHLLAGGPGETQYF. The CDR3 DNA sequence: TGCGCCAGCAGCCACCTTTTAGCGGGGGGGCCCGGAGAGACCCAGTACTTC.

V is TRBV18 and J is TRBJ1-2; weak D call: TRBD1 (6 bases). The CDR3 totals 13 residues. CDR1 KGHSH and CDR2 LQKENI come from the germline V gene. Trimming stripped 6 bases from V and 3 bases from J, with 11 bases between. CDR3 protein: CASSGPGDYGYTF. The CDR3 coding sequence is TGTGCCAGCTCCGGACCAGGGGACTATGGCTACACCTTC. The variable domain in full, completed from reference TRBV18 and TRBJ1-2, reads NAGVMQNPRHLVRRRGQEARLRCSPMKGHSHVYWYRQLPEEGLKFMVYLQKENIIDESGMPKERFSAEFPKEGPSILRIQQVVRGDSAAYFCASSGPGDYGYTFGSGTRLTVV.

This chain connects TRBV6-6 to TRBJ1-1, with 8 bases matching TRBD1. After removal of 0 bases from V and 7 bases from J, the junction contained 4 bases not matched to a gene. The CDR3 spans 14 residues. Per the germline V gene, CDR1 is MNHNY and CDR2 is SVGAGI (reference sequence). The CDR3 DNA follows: TGTGCCAGCAGTTACTCAGCAGGGGGCGATGAAGCTTTCTTT. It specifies CASSYSAGGDEAFF.

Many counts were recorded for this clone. The DNA for the CDR3 is TGTGCCAGCAGTCCGGACTTGTCCTATAATTCACCCCTCCACTTT. Its protein is CASSPDLSYNSPLHF. The J gene is TRBJ1-6, the V gene TRBV28; D gene unclear. Germline values: CDR1 MDHEN, CDR2 SYDVKM. The CDR3 is 15 residues long. Trimming stripped 5 bases from V and 1 base from J, with 9 bases between.

The CDR3 sequence: CASSAMRGGQETQYF. The CDR3, as DNA: TGTGCCAGCAGCGCAATGAGGGGGGGACAAGAGACCCAGTACTTC. This rearrangement joins TRBV9 to TRBJ2-5, with a weak D call TRBD2 (7 bases). The CDR3 spans 15 residues. V shed 3 bases and J shed 2 bases, with 14 bases lying between them. Germline CDR1 SGDLS, CDR2 YYNGEE.

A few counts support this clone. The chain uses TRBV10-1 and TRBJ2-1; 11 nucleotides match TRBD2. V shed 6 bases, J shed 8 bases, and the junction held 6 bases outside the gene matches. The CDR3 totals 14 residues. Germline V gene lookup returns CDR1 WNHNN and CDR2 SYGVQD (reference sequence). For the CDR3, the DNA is TGCGCCAGCAGCCATAGCGGGGGGGCCTATGAGCAGTTCTTC. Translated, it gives CASSHSGGAYEQFF.

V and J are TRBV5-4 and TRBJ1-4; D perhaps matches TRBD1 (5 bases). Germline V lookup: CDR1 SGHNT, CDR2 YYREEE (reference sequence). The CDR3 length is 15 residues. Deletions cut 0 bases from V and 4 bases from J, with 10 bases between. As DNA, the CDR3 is TGTGCCAGCAGCTTGGGGGGCCGTCTTAATGAAAAACTGTTTTTT. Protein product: CASSLGGRLNEKLFF.

The CDR3 nucleotides are TGTGCCAGCAGTGACGGGACAGGGGGCAACACTGAAGCTTTCTTT. This gives the protein CASSDGTGGNTEAFF. The rearrangement joins TRBV6-4 to TRBJ1-1, with TRBD1 matching 12 bases. Looked up from germline, CDR1 is MRHNA and CDR2 is SNTAGT. The CDR3 consists of 15 residues. V was clipped by 2 bases and J by 2 bases; unmatched bases: 0.

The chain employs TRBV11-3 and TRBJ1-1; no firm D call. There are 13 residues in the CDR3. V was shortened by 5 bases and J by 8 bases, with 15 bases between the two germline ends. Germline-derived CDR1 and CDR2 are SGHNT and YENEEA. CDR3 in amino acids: CASSLFDGSEAFF. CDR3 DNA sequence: TGTGCCAGCAGCCTGTTTGACGGTAGCGAAGCTTTCTTT.

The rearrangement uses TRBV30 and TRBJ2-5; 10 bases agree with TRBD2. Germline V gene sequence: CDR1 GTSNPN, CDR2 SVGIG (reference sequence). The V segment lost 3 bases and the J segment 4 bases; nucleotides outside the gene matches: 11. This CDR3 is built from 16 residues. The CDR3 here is CAWSRWGAGGLETQYF. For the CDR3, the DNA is TGTGCCTGGAGCCGCTGGGGAGCGGGGGGGCTAGAGACCCAGTACTTC. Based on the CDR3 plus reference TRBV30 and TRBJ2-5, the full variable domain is SQTIHQWPATLVQPVGSPLSLECTVEGTSNPNLYWYRQAAGRGLQLLFYSVGIGQISSEVPQNLSASRPQDRQFILSSKKLLLSDSGFYLCAWSRWGAGGLETQYFGPGTRLLVL.

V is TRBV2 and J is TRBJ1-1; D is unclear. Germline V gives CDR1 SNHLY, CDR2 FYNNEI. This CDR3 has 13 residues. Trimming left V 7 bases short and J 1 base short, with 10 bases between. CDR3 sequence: CASMALRNTEAFF. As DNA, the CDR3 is TGTGCCAGCATGGCCCTCCGGAACACTGAAGCTTTCTTT.

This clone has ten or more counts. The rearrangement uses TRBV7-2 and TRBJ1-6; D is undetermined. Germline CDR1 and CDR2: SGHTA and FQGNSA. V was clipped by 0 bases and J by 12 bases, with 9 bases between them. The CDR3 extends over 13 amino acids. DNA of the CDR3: TGTGCCAGCAGCTTAGCAGGTTCAGGACCCCTCCACTTT. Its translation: CASSLAGSGPLHF. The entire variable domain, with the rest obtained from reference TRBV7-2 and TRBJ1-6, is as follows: GAGVSQSPSNKVTEKGKDVELRCDPISGHTALYWYRQSLGQGLEFLIYFQGNSAPDKSGLPSDRFSAERTGGSVSTLTIQRTQQEDSAVYLCASSLAGSGPLHFGNGTRLTVT.